In its sample, the clone carrying this TCR beta chain was seen once. This entry comes from a study of blood T cell repertoires in COVID-19. Clones were sequenced by immunoSEQ multiplex PCR, and TCRdb holds only the in-frame ones, with some missing. Of fewer than 110,000 clones listed, approximately 80% are singletons. CDR1 and CDR2 from the germline V gene are SEHNR and FQNEAQ (reference sequence). The CDR3 runs to 13 residues. Trimming cost V 1 base and J 10 bases; bases outside gene matches: 3. Sequencing was performed on peripheral blood. The TCR originated in a human donor in a cohort sampled during active or convalescent COVID-19. The V and J genes are TRBV7-9 and TRBJ1-4, with 7 positions matching TRBD1. The CDR3 protein is CASSLENRGKLFF. The CDR3 coding sequence is TGTGCCAGCAGCTTAGAGAACAGGGGAAAACTGTTTTTT.